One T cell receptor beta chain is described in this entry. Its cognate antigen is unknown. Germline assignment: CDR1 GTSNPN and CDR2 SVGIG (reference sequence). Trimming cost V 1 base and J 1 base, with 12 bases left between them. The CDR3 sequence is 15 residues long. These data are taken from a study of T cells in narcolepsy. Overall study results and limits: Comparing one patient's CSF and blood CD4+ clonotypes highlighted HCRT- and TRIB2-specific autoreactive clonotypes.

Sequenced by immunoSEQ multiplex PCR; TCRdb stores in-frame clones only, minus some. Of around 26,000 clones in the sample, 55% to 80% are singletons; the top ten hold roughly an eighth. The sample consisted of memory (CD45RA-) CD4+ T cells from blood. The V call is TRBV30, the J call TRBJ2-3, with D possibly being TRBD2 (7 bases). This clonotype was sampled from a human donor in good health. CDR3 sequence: CAWSGGGPGTDTQYF. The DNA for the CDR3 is TGTGCCTGGAGTGGGGGGGGGCCCGGCACAGATACGCAGTATTTT.